The 10 T cell receptor beta chains presented below share a single source sample, sequenced in a study of blood T cell repertoires in COVID-19. Profiled with immunoSEQ multiplex PCR; TCRdb holds only in-frame clones, not every one. The sample yields around 310,000 clones, around 90% seen once. Sequenced material: peripheral blood. These receptor sequences come from a woman aged 35 to 49 with COVID-19, enrolled during active disease.

The gene calls are TRBV6-5 and TRBJ2-5; TRBD2 matches at 10 bases. The V gene end was trimmed by 4 bases and the J gene end by 5 bases; junction bases not matched to a gene: 7. From germline, CDR1 is MNHEY and CDR2 SVGAGI. The CDR3 is 15 amino acids. The CDR3 region is CASSFSERGGETQYF. Here the CDR3 DNA reads TGTGCCAGCAGTTTTTCAGAGCGGGGGGGGGAGACCCAGTACTTC.

The chain has TRBV9 and TRBJ2-7; D is perhaps TRBD1 (6 bases). CDR3 length: 14 residues. V lost 3 bases to trimming and J lost 4 bases, with 14 bases between them. Per germline, CDR1 SGDLS and CDR2 YYNGEE. Here the CDR3 reads CASSAGSQGYEQYF. The CDR3 region has the DNA TGTGCCAGCAGCGCGGGGTCCCAGGGGTACGAGCAGTACTTC.

The chain links TRBV5-1 to TRBJ2-3, with 7 bases aligning to TRBD1. The V gene's germline CDR1 is SGHRS and CDR2 YFSETQ. V was clipped by 3 bases and J by 0 bases; unmatched bases: 7. The CDR3 contains 16 residues. The CDR3 loop reads CASSSGQAASTDTQYF. The CDR3, as DNA: TGCGCCAGCAGCTCAGGACAGGCCGCTAGCACAGATACGCAGTATTTT.

The chain employs TRBV7-3 and TRBJ2-2; 7 nucleotides agree with TRBD1. This CDR3 has 15 residues. Trimming cost V 1 base and J 6 bases; bases outside gene matches: 5. Germline V gene sequence: CDR1 SGHTA, CDR2 FQGTGA. DNA for the CDR3: TGTGCCAGCAGCTTAATAGGCAGGGGGTCCGGGGAGCTGTTTTTT. Translated, it gives CASSLIGRGSGELFF.

The V call is TRBV14, the J call TRBJ2-7, with D perhaps TRBD2 (6 bases). Per germline, CDR1 SGHDN and CDR2 FVKESK. Trimming removed 6 bases at V and 0 bases at J, with 21 bases between. CDR3 size: 17 residues. CDR3 loop: CASSRDSFWGGSYEQYF. CDR3 DNA: TGTGCCAGCAGTCGAGATTCTTTCTGGGGAGGCTCCTACGAGCAGTACTTC.

The chain links TRBV5-4 to TRBJ1-1; D is unclear. The CDR3 sequence is 14 residues long. Germline values: CDR1 SGHNT, CDR2 YYREEE (reference sequence). V lost 5 bases and J 3 bases, leaving 14 bases between the germline ends. The CDR3: CASRFSGGYTEAFF. The CDR3 coding sequence is TGTGCCAGCAGATTCTCGGGTGGGTACACTGAAGCTTTCTTT.

The CDR3 DNA reads as TGCGCCAGCAGTGAGTGGCGGGCCTACGAGCAGTACTTC. Translating gives CASSEWRAYEQYF. This sequence joins TRBV10-2 and TRBJ2-7, with a weak D call TRBD2 (5 bases). V was shortened by 1 base and J by 2 bases, with 6 bases between the two germline ends. The V gene's germline CDR1 is WSHSY and CDR2 SAAADI. This CDR3 has 13 residues.

This rearrangement joins TRBV6-2 or TRBV6-3 to TRBJ2-2; 11 bases map to TRBD1. The CDR3 has 15 residues. Looked up from germline, CDR1 is MNHEY and CDR2 is SVGEGT. V trimming: 3 bases; J trimming: 6 bases; junction bases outside the gene matches: 3. For the CDR3, the DNA is TGTGCCAGCAGTTATCCGGGACAGGGGGCCGGGGAGCTGTTTTTT. Protein product: CASSYPGQGAGELFF.

This clone was observed once. The chain carries TRBV27 and TRBJ1-4; no firm D call. V lost 2 bases, J lost 3 bases, and 10 bases lay in between. CDR1 MNHEY and CDR2 SMNVEV come from the germline V gene (reference sequence). The CDR3 contains 15 residues. CDR3 bases: TGTGCCAGCAGTTTAAGACGGGAGGCTAATGAAAAACTGTTTTTT. Encoded protein: CASSLRREANEKLFF. The variable domain in full, with the rest retrieved from reference TRBV27 and TRBJ1-4, is EAQVTQNPRYLITVTGKKLTVTCSQNMNHEYMSWYRQDPGLGLRQIYYSMNVEVTDKGDVPEGYKVSRKEKRNFPLILESPSPNQTSLYFCASSLRREANEKLFFGSGTQLSVL.

The DNA for the CDR3 is TGTGCTAGTGGTTACGGACAGCTAGCTAACTATGGCTACACCTTC. This gives the protein CASGYGQLANYGYTF. The rearrangement joins TRBV12-5 to TRBJ1-2, with TRBD1 as a possible D gene (6 bases). This CDR3 has 15 amino acids. CDR1 is LGHNT, CDR2 FRNRAP, per germline. The V and J ends lost 4 bases and 0 bases respectively, with 12 bases between them. Based on the CDR3 plus reference TRBV12-5 and TRBJ1-2, the full variable domain is DARVTQTPRHKVTEMGQEVTMRCQPILGHNTVFWYRQTMMQGLELLAYFRNRAPLDDSGMPKDRFSAEMPDATLATLKIQPSEPRDSAVYFCASGYGQLANYGYTFGSGTRLTVV.